This T cell receptor beta chain was documented in a study of T cells in Graves' hyperthyroidism and ophthalmopathy. Germline CDR1 SGHNT, CDR2 YYREEE (reference sequence). The V end was cut by 7 bases, the J end by 0 bases, with 13 bases between. The CDR3 extends over 14 amino acids. The patients, who ranged from 18 to 65 in age, presented with newly diagnosed hyperthyroidism lasting under 2 months. The diagnostic basis comprised clinical symptoms, serum thyroxine and TRAb, thyroid ultrasound and orbital computed tomography. PBMCs were derived from 10 ml fresh peripheral blood. It was RNA transcripts that yielded the amplified TCR beta CDR3 regions. HTBI primers drove first-round RT-PCR of the TCR CDR3. MiXCR, applied by TCRdb to the multiplex PCR reads, yields one record per CDR3 protein. Here the sample spans about 740,000 distinct CDR3 sequences, around 13% being singletons. There are a few counts of this clonotype.

The sequence came from a woman under 30 with Graves' hyperthyroidism. The rearrangement uses TRBV5-4 and TRBJ1-1; the D is unclear. Source material: blood. The CDR3 bases are TGTGCCAGCGGTTCGGGGTTGTTGAACACTGAAGCTTTCTTT. It encodes CASGSGLLNTEAFF. The full variable domain, in which reference TRBV5-4 and TRBJ1-1 provide the parts outside the CDR3, is ETGVTQSPTHLIKTRGQQVTLRCSSQSGHNTVSWYQQALGQGPQFIFQYYREEENGRGNFPPRFSGLQFPNYSSELNVNALELDDSALYLCASGSGLLNTEAFFGQGTRLTVV.